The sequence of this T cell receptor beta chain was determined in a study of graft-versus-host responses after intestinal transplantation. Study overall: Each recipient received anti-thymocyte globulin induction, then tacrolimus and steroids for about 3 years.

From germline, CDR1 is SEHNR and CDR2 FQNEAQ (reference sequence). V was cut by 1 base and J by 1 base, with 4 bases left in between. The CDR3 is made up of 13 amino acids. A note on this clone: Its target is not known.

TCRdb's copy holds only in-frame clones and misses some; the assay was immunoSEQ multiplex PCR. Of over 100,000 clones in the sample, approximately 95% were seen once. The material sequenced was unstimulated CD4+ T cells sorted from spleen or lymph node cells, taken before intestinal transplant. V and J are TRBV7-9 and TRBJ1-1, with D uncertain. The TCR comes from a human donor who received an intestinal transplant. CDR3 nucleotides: TGTGCCAGCAGCTTAGAACAGAACACTGAAGCTTTCTTT. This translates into CASSLEQNTEAFF.